This record looks at one T cell receptor (beta chain) sequence and its context. This clonotype was counted only a few times. What this receptor recognizes is not known. Base qualities are not recorded, but no much larger clone differs from it by a single base. Libraries were prepared through 5' RACE. Sequencing was carried out with an Illumina HiSeq 2500. A second PCR of 7 to 11 cycles was run with a J-beta primer mix and a sample-barcoded 5' primer. A template-switch 5' adaptor carrying 12 random nucleotides introduced a unique molecular identifier onto each TCR beta cDNA molecule. Each sample yielded at least 2.5 million CDR3-containing paired-end reads. The Mint cDNA synthesis kit, primed by a TRBC-specific oligonucleotide, was used to synthesize first-strand cDNA from all RNA. Following uracil-DNA glycosylase treatment, a first 18-cycle PCR with universal primers M1SS and BC2_uni_R was performed on all cDNA. Per the source publication's procedure: For normalization, 1 million high-quality reads, each with a distinct molecular identifier, were randomly selected from each sample. Reads with shared molecular identifiers were discarded instead of being binned into consensus sequences. MiTCR, set to a Q25 quality threshold and the strictest error-elimination algorithm, was used for CDR3 identification, clonotype clustering and error correction. Lower-bound total TCR beta diversity was estimated with a nonparametric unseen species model using Euler transformation. TCRdb cleaned the public reads at Q25 with fastp, built clones with MiXCR and kept in-frame beta chains. Duplicate CDR3 protein sequences are folded into a single record with the most common DNA and genes. TCRdb's processing, not the authors' own work, is the source of the V and J calls. This sample holds around 870,000 distinct CDR3 sequences; 25% to 35% were observed only once. The leading ten clones occupy approximately 15% of the sample.

Systemically healthy Caucasian individuals from Russia, roughly 40 in total and aged about 6 to 90 years, were included as donors. Each donor gave roughly 9 milliliters of peripheral blood, drawn into EDTA-treated Vacutainer tubes. Ficoll-Paque density-gradient centrifugation was used to isolate PBMCs, with at least 6 million obtained per sample. Trizol reagent was used to extract total RNA from PBMCs, with at least 5.5 micrograms per sample. The percentages of naive CD45RAhigh/CD27high T cells were determined by flow cytometry on a PBMC aliquot from every donor. The entry originates in a study of blood T cells in healthy people across ages (dated by TCRdb to 2013 to 2016). For the wider study: Template switching captured roughly one uniquely barcoded TCR beta cDNA molecule per two T cells in model experiments. The study measured age-related changes in TCR beta repertoire diversity using deep sequencing normalized with unique cDNA molecular identifiers. Donors were grouped into four age groups: young (average approximately 15 years), middle-aged (about 40), aged (62) and long-lived (about 82). To avoid experimental bias, donors of different ages were distributed randomly across sequencing lanes. Using the same blood draw, the study looked at two additional independent replicas of 1 million unique cDNA reads for two donors, one aged 18 to 30 and the other aged 80 or older. Points the paper makes about the study in general: As age increased, observed TCR beta diversity per million T cells dropped in a roughly linear way, and a significant reduction was already evident by age 40. There was a strong correlation between observed TCR beta diversity and the percentage of naive T cells measured by flow cytometry. Because profiling used bulk unsorted PBMCs, naive and antigen-experienced compartments could not be compared conclusively. Estimates of total diversity from one million sequenced T cells were regarded as lower bounds and underestimates. The long-lived group showed more naive CD4+ T cells, fewer expanded clones and increased TCR diversity than the aged group, suggesting age selection. The CMV infection status of donors was not known, potentially confounding age-related changes in expanded clonotypes.

V loses 0 bases, J loses 5 bases, and the germline ends lie 2 bases apart. CDR1 and CDR2 are drawn from the germline V gene (reference sequence): LNHDA, SQIVND. There are 12 amino acids in the CDR3, from cysteine to phenylalanine inclusive. The CDR3 DNA has 36 bases and is translated from base 1. The sample was blood. The rearranged chain carries TRBV19 and TRBJ1-5; no D segment can be confidently identified. The sequence was collected from a woman older than 75 in good health. CDR3 region: CASSIDYQPQHF. The nucleotide sequence reads TGTGCCAGTAGTATAGACTATCAGCCCCAGCATTTT.